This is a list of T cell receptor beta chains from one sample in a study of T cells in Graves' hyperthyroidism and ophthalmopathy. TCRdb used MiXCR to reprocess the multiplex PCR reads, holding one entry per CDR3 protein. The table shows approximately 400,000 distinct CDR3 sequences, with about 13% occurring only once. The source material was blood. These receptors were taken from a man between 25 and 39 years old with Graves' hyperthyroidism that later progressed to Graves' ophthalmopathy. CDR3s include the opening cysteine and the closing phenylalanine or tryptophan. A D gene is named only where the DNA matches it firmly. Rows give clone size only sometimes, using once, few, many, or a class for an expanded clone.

CSARDIAGKREQYF,TGCAGTGCTAGAGATATCGCAGGGAAGAGGGAGCAGTACTTC,.,TRBV20-1,TRBJ2-7,many
CASSFSGSGTGELFF,TGCGCCAGCAGCTTCTCAGGGAGCGGAACCGGGGAGCTGTTTTTT,.,TRBV5-1,TRBJ2-2,many
CASSHWTSATDTQYF,TGTGCCAGCAGCCACTGGACTAGCGCCACAGATACGCAGTATTTT,TRBD2,TRBV14,TRBJ2-3,.
CASRLGQGNEKLFF,TGTGCCAGCAGGCTGGGACAGGGGAATGAAAAACTGTTTTTT,TRBD1,TRBV28,TRBJ1-4,many
CASSLELWGLLNEQFF,TGTGCCAGCAGCTTAGAACTTTGGGGACTCCTCAATGAGCAGTTCTTC,.,TRBV11-2,TRBJ2-1,many
CASSKAWTGYSTGELFF,TGTGCCAGCAGTAAGGCCTGGACAGGGTATAGCACCGGGGAGCTGTTTTTT,TRBD1,TRBV7-8,TRBJ2-2,few
CASSQLSWGSYEQYF,TGTGCCAGCAGCCAACTATCCTGGGGCTCCTACGAGCAGTACTTC,.,TRBV14,TRBJ2-7,.
CASSSDWGHWPQHF,TGTGCCAGCAGCTCAGACTGGGGACATTGGCCCCAGCATTTT,.,TRBV11-2,TRBJ1-5,many
CASSRSPNYGYTF,TGTGCCAGCAGCAGGTCACCTAACTATGGCTACACCTTC,.,TRBV5-8,TRBJ1-2,few
CASSVEPGQHTEAFF,TGTGCCAGCAGCGTAGAACCAGGGCAGCACACTGAAGCTTTCTTT,.,TRBV9,TRBJ1-1,.
CASSQVQGASYNEQFF,TGTGCCAGCAGCCAAGTTCAGGGGGCCTCCTACAATGAGCAGTTCTTC,TRBD1,TRBV14,TRBJ2-1,many
CASSFSLAAMNTEAFF,TGTGCCAGCAGCTTTTCGTTGGCGGCCATGAACACTGAAGCTTTCTTT,.,TRBV7-2,TRBJ1-1,few
CASSYRVRGYTF,TGTGCCAGCAGTTACAGGGTGAGGGGCTACACCTTC,.,TRBV6-2/TRBV6-3,TRBJ1-2,many
CASSLLDEGDTQYF,TGTGCCAGCAGCTTGCTGGACGAAGGAGATACGCAGTATTTT,.,TRBV5-4,TRBJ2-3,.
CASSPQDSNSPLHF,TGTGCCAGCTCACCGCAGGACAGCAATTCACCCCTCCACTTT,.,TRBV18,TRBJ1-6,.
CASSPGTSLTDTQYF,TGTGCCAGCAGTCCAGGGACTAGCCTCACAGATACGCAGTATTTT,TRBD2,TRBV12-3/TRBV12-4,TRBJ2-3,many
CASSLGQSTGELFF,TGTGCCAGCAGTTTGGGCCAGAGCACCGGGGAGCTGTTTTTT,.,TRBV12-3/TRBV12-4,TRBJ2-2,many
CSAQRRGGDTDTQYF,TGCAGTGCTCAGAGAAGGGGGGGTGACACAGATACGCAGTATTTT,.,TRBV20-1,TRBJ2-3,few
CASSPQRLFQETQYF,TGTGCCAGCTCACCACAAAGGCTCTTCCAAGAGACCCAGTACTTC,.,TRBV18,TRBJ2-5,many
CASSFIPDREAFF,TGTGCCAGCAGCTTTATCCCGGACAGAGAAGCTTTCTTT,.,TRBV7-8,TRBJ1-1,many
CAWGAGTNSYEQYF,TGTGCCTGGGGGGCCGGGACCAATTCCTACGAGCAGTACTTC,.,TRBV30,TRBJ2-7,.
CASSFRGGYTF,TGTGCCAGCAGTTTCCGAGGTGGCTACACCTTC,.,TRBV12-3/TRBV12-4,TRBJ1-2,many
CASSQEYGLAGNIQYF,TGTGCCAGCAGCCAAGAGTATGGCCTAGCGGGGAACATTCAGTACTTC,TRBD2,TRBV3-1,TRBJ2-4,.
CASSVTGTYGYTF,TGTGCCAGCAGTGTCACAGGGACCTATGGCTACACCTTC,.,TRBV25-1,TRBJ1-2,.
CSARDEYYEQYF,TGCAGTGCTAGAGATGAGTACTACGAGCAGTACTTC,.,TRBV20-1,TRBJ2-7,few
CASSKVRARGATNEKLFF,TGCGCCAGCAGCAAAGTCAGGGCGAGGGGAGCAACTAATGAAAAACTGTTTTTT,.,TRBV4-1,TRBJ1-4,many
CASSSRDGLRETQYF,TGTGCCAGCAGCTCCAGGGACGGCCTGAGGGAGACCCAGTACTTC,.,TRBV11-2,TRBJ2-5,few
CASSREAFF,TGCGCCAGCAGCCGTGAAGCTTTCTTT,.,TRBV5-1,TRBJ1-1,many
CASSYGQVGQPQHF,TGTGCCAGCAGTTACGGACAGGTCGGCCAGCCCCAGCATTTT,TRBD1,TRBV6-6,TRBJ1-5,many
CASRSRGESTDTQYF,TGTGCCAGCAGAAGCAGGGGGGAGAGCACAGATACGCAGTATTTT,.,TRBV9,TRBJ2-3,few
CASSLGTSGGTDTQYF,TGTGCCAGCAGCTTAGGGACTAGCGGGGGAACAGATACGCAGTATTTT,TRBD2,TRBV7-9,TRBJ2-3,many
CASRPGRGSGNTIYF,TGTGCCAGCAGACCCGGACGGGGGTCTGGAAACACCATATATTTT,.,TRBV5-4,TRBJ1-3,few
CASRQGDNSPLHF,TGTGCCAGCCGGCAGGGGGATAATTCACCCCTCCACTTT,TRBD1,TRBV2,TRBJ1-6,many
CASSSRTDRVNGYTF,TGTGCCAGCAGTTCTCGGACTGACAGGGTCAATGGCTACACCTTC,TRBD1,TRBV7-2,TRBJ1-2,many
CATSDLGVGSPNVPDTQYF,TGTGCCACCAGTGATTTGGGTGTGGGCAGCCCCAACGTTCCAGATACGCAGTATTTT,.,TRBV24-1,TRBJ2-3,.
CSARDSGQGAYGYTF,TGCAGTGCTAGAGACTCCGGACAGGGCGCCTATGGCTACACCTTC,TRBD1,TRBV20-1,TRBJ1-2,few
CSGEVGTEAFF,TGCAGCGGGGAGGTGGGCACTGAAGCTTTCTTT,.,TRBV29-1,TRBJ1-1,many
CASRQSAGGYNEQFF,TGTGCCAGCAGACAGTCGGCGGGGGGCTACAATGAGCAGTTCTTC,TRBD2,TRBV11-2,TRBJ2-1,many
CASSPTGSGLSEQYF,TGTGCCAGCAGTCCTACTGGATCCGGCCTCTCCGAGCAGTACTTC,.,TRBV11-2,TRBJ2-7,many
CASNQDGARAPSYEQYF,TGCGCCAGCAACCAAGACGGGGCGCGGGCCCCCTCCTACGAGCAGTACTTC,.,TRBV4-1,TRBJ2-7,.
CSAKRAATSTDTQYF,TGCAGTGCCAAGAGGGCGGCGACCAGCACAGATACGCAGTATTTT,.,TRBV20-1,TRBJ2-3,many
CASSEALSRATNEQYF,TGTGCCAGCAGTGAAGCGTTAAGCAGGGCTACCAACGAGCAGTACTTC,.,TRBV6-1,TRBJ2-7,many
CSAKRATNEKLFF,TGCAGTGCTAAACGTGCAACTAATGAAAAACTGTTTTTT,.,TRBV20-1,TRBJ1-4,.
CASSLGANVLTF,TGTGCCAGCAGTCTTGGGGCCAACGTCCTGACTTTC,.,TRBV25-1,TRBJ2-6,few
CASSPGLAGGYDEQFF,TGTGCCAGCAGCCCAGGACTAGCGGGGGGTTACGATGAGCAGTTCTTC,TRBD2,TRBV5-8,TRBJ2-1,few